Sequencing of this T cell receptor beta chain was carried out in a study of CD8 T cells in Susac syndrome. Sequencing of TCR beta was performed on blood CD8+ and CD4+ T cells. Reverse transcription of roughly 0.5 to 1 ug RNA was carried out with random hexamers. Using its own MiXCR run on the immunoSEQ multiplex PCR reads, TCRdb lists one record per CDR3 protein. Altogether roughly 150,000 distinct CDR3 sequences are present, 94% being singletons, with the ten largest covering more than 0.2%. Between the trimmed V and J ends, which lost 2 bases and 2 bases, there was a span of 19 bases. This CDR3 is 17 amino acids long. Germline CDR1 reads SEHNR; CDR2 reads FQNEAQ (reference sequence).

Sequences were obtained from CD8+ T cells from PBMCs. The V and J genes are TRBV7-9 and TRBJ2-7; D may be TRBD1 (6 bases). This clonotype was obtained from a human donor with multiple sclerosis. DNA of the CDR3: TGTGCCAGCAGCTTATCCGCACAGGGATACTCCACCTACGAGCAGTACTTC. Translated, it gives CASSLSAQGYSTYEQYF.